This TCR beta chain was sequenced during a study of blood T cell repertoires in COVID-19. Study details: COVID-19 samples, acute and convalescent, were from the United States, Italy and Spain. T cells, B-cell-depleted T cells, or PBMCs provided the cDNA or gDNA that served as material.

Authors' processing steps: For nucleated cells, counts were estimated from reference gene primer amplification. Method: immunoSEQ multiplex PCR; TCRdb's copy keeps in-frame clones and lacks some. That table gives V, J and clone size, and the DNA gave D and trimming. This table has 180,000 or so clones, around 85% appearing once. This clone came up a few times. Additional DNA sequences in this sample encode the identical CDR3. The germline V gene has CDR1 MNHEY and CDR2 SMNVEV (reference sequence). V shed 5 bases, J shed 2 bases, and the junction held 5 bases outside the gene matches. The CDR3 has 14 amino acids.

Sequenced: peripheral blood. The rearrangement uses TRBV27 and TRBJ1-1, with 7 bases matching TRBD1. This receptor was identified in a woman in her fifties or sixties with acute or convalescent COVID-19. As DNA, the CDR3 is TGTGCCAGCAGTCCACGACAGGGTAACACTGAAGCTTTCTTT. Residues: CASSPRQGNTEAFF.